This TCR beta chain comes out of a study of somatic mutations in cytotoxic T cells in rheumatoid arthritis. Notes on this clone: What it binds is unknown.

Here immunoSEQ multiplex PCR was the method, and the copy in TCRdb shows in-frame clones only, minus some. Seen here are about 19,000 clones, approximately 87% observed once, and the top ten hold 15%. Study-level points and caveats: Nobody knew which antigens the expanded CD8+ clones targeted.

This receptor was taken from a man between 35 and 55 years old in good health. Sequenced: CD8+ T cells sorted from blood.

CDR3 region: CASSFIVSPVDEQFF. As DNA, the CDR3 is TGTGCCAGCAGTTTTATAGTTAGTCCCGTCGATGAGCAGTTCTTC. V is TRBV27 and J is TRBJ2-1; D remains ambiguous. Deletions cut 3 bases from V and 8 bases from J, with 17 bases between. The germline CDR1 and CDR2 sequences are MNHEY and SMNVEV (reference sequence). CDR3 length equals 15 residues.